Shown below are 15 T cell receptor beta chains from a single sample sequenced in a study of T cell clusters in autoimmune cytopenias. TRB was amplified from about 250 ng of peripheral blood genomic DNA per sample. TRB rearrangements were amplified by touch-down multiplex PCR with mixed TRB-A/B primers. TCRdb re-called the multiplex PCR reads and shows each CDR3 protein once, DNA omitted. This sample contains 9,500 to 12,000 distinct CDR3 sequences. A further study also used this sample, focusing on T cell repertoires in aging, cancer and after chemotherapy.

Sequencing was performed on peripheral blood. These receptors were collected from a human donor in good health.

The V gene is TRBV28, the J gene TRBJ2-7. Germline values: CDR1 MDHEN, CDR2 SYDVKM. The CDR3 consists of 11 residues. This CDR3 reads CASSETYEQYF.

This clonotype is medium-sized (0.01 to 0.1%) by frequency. The CDR3 sequence: CSASAGGTGELFF. This sequence joins TRBV20-1 and TRBJ2-2; the D call from TCRdb, TRBD2, cannot be confirmed without DNA. CDR3 length: 13 amino acids. Germline V gene lookup returns CDR1 DFQATT and CDR2 SNEGSKA (reference sequence).

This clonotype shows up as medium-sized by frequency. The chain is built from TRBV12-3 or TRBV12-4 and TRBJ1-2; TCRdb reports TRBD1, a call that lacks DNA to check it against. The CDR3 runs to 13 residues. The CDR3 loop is CASSFQGSDGYTF.

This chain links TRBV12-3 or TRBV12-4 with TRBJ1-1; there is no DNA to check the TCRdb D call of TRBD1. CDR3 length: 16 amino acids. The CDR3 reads CASSPGQGALGTEAFF.

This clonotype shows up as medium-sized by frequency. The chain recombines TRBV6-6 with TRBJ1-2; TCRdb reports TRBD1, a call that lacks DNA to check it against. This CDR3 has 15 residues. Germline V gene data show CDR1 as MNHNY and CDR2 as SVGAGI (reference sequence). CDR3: CASRVGTGANYGYTF.

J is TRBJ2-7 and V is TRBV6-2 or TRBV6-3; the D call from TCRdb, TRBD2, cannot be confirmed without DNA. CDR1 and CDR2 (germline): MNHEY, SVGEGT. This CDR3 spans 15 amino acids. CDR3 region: CASNSFGAGVYGQYF.

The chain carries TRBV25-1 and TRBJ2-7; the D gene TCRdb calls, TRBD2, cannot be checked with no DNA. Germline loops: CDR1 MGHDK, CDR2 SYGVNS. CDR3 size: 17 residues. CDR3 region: CASSEIVGLAGTYEQYF.

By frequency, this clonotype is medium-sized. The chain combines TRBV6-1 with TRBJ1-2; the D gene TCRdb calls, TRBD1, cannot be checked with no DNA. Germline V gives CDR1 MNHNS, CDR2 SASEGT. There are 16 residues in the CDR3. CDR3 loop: CASSPQKTGGVGGYTF.

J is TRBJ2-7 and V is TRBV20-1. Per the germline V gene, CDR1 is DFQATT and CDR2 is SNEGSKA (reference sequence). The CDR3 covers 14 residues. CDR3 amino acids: CSASRVQRVYEQYF.

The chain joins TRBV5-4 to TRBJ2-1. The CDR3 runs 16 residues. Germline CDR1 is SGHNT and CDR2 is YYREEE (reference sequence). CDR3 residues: CASSLGVVGPYNEQFF.

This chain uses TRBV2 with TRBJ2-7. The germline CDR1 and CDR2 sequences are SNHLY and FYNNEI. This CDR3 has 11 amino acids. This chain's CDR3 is CASSEAGEQYF.

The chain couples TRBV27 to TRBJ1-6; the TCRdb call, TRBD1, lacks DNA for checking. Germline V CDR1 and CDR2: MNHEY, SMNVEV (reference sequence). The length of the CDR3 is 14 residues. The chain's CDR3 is CASSRDRIYSPLHF.

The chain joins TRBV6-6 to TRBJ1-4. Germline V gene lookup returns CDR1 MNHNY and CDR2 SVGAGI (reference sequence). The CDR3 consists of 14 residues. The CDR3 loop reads CASSYVGPNEKLFF.

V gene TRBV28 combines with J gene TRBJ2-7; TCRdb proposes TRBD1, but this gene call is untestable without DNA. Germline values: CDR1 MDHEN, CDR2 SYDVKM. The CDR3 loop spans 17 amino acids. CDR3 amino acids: CASSPQKGQGANYEQYF.

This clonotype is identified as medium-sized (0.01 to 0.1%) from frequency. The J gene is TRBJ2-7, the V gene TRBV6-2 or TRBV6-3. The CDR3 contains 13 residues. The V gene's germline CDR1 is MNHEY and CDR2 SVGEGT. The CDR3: CASSSRILYEQYF.